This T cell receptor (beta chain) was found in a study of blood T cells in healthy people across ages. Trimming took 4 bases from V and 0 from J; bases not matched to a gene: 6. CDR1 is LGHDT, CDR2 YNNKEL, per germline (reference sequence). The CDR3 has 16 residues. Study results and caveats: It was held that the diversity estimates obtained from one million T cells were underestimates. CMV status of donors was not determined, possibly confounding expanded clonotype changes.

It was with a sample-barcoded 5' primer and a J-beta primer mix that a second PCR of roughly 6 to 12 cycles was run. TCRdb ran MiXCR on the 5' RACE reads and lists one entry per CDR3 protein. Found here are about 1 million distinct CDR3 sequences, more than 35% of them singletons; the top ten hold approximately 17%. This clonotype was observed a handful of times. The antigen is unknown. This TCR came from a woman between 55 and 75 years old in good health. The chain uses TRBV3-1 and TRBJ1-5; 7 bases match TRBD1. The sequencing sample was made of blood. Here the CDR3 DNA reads TGTGCCAGCAGCCCCGGGACAGTTTATAGCAATCAGCCCCAGCATTTT. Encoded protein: CASSPGTVYSNQPQHF.